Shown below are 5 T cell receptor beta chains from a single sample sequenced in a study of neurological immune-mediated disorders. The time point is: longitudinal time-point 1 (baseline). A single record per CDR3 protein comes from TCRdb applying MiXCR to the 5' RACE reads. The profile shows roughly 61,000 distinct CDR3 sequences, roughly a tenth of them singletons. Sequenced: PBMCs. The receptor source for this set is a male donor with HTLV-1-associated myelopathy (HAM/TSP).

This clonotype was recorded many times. This CDR3 is CSAGRTSGGYNEQFF. The CDR3 region has the DNA TGCAGTGCTGGAAGGACTAGCGGGGGCTACAATGAGCAGTTCTTC. The V gene is TRBV20-1, the J gene TRBJ2-1; TRBD2 matches 13 bases. The germline V gene has CDR1 DFQATT and CDR2 SNEGSKA (reference sequence). V lost 5 bases to trimming and J lost 3 bases; unmatched junction nucleotides: 4. CDR3 length: 15 residues.

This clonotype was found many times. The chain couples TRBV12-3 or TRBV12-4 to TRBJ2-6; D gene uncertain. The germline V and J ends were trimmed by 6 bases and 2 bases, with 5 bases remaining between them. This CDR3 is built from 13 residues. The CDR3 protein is CASRPTGANVLTF. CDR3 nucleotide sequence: TGTGCCAGCAGACCCACTGGGGCCAACGTCCTGACTTTC.

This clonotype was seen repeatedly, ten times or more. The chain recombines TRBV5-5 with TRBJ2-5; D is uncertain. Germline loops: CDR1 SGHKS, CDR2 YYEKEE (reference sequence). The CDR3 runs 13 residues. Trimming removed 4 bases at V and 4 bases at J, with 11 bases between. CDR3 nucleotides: TGTGCCAGCAGCGTAGGGATCGGAGAGACCCAGTACTTC. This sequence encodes CASSVGIGETQYF.

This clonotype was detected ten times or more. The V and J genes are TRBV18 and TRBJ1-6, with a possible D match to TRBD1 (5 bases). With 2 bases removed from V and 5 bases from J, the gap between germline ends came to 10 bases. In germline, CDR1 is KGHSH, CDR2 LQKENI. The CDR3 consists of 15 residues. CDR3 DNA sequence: TGTGCCAGCTCACCAGGGGCGAGTAATAATTCACCCCTCCACTTT. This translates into CASSPGASNNSPLHF.

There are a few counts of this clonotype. The CDR3 reads CASSKGATRMNTEAFF. The CDR3 nucleotides read TGTGCCAGTAGTAAAGGGGCAACACGGATGAACACTGAAGCTTTCTTT. The J gene is TRBJ1-1, the V gene TRBV19, with D maybe TRBD1 (5 bases). CDR3 length equals 16 residues. The germline V and J ends were trimmed by 4 bases and 0 bases, with 15 bases remaining between them. Per the germline V gene, CDR1 is LNHDA and CDR2 is SQIVND (reference sequence).